This T cell receptor (beta chain) was identified in a study of blood T cells in healthy people across ages. General study points: A greater number of naive CD4+ cells and higher diversity distinguished long-lived donors from aged donors. Unknown CMV status may confound age-related changes in expanded clones.

A J-beta primer mix and a sample-barcoded 5' primer were used in a second PCR of roughly 6 to 11 cycles. Template switching added a 12-random-nucleotide identifier to every cDNA molecule. TCRdb fed the 5' RACE reads into MiXCR, producing one record per CDR3 protein. The table lists around 600,000 distinct CDR3 sequences, 40% to 55% of them singletons. V was pared by 5 bases and J by 2 bases, with 15 bases between. The CDR3 length is 15 residues. From germline, CDR1 is SGHTA and CDR2 FQGNSA. Each donor gave approximately 9.1 milliliters of peripheral blood. For this clonotype: Antigen specificity is unknown.

This clonotype originated in a man older than 75 in good health. The sample taken for sequencing was blood. This chain joins TRBV7-2 and TRBJ2-5, with a possible D match to TRBD2 (6 bases). As DNA, the CDR3 is TGTGCCAGCAGCCCCCCCCGGGGGTTACAAGAGACCCAGTACTTC. This encodes CASSPPRGLQETQYF. The whole variable domain, filled in from reference TRBV7-2 and TRBJ2-5, reads GAGVSQSPSNKVTEKGKDVELRCDPISGHTALYWYRQSLGQGLEFLIYFQGNSAPDKSGLPSDRFSAERTGGSVSTLTIQRTQQEDSAVYLCASSPPRGLQETQYFGPGTRLLVL.